This TCR beta chain was sequenced in a study of T cells in Graves' hyperthyroidism and ophthalmopathy (dated by TCRdb to the late 2010s). About the study as a whole: Peripheral blood samples were taken at initial diagnosis, before any treatment was given. To identify distinguishing TCR V-J signatures, a discovery cohort of about 100 patients was used, comprising 40 to 45 with Graves' ophthalmopathy and around 57 with stable Graves' hyperthyroidism. An independent validation cohort of under 20 hyperthyroidism patients and approximately 17 patients who later progressed to ophthalmopathy tested prospective prediction of ophthalmopathy. After sampling, hyperthyroidism patients received methimazole starting at 30 mg daily, and ophthalmopathy patients received high-dose intravenous methylprednisolone. In addition, the study compared T-cell repertoires in thyroid tissue and in blood from about six Graves' hyperthyroidism patients. The 100 or so discovery patients were divided at random into training and test sets in a 7:3 ratio. The paper describes TCR Vbeta CDR3 sequencing of 135 peripheral blood samples, made up of around 41 ophthalmopathy patients, around 78 hyperthyroidism patients and around 17 progressor patients.

This clonotype occurred once. What antigen it recognizes has not been identified. No base-level quality is on record; no much larger clone is a single base apart. A lone read is weak support. Stable Graves' hyperthyroidism was defined as no progression to ophthalmopathy during 18 months of follow-up. Hyperthyroidism patients were newly diagnosed, with disease duration under 2 months, and aged 18 to 65 years. Patients with uncontrolled infections, other autoimmune diseases, pregnancy or lactation were excluded. Clinical symptoms, serum thyroxine and TRAb, thyroid ultrasound, and orbital computed tomography formed the basis for the diagnoses. PBMCs were separated from 7.5 to 10 ml of fresh peripheral blood using Ficoll-Paque density gradient centrifugation. Total RNA was extracted using Trizol reagent, and RNA quality was assessed on an Agilent 2100 Bioanalyzer. Sequences SGHTA (CDR1) and FQGTGA (CDR2) are obtained from the germline V gene. V lost 2 bases and J lost 0 bases; the stretch between them is 8 bases long. From the cysteine through the phenylalanine, the CDR3 covers 14 amino acids. The read is trimmed to its CDR3 DNA, 42 bases read in frame from base 1.

On the study overall, not on this receptor specifically: In validation, the model predicted progression to ophthalmopathy a median of about 5.9 months before onset, with approximately 68% sensitivity and roughly 77% specificity. In cross-validation, a model built on a 13 V-J signature told ophthalmopathy apart from stable hyperthyroidism with under 90% sensitivity and approximately 81% specificity, and in testing the same model reached 80%/75%. Blood samples also contained most of the expanded thyroid clonotypes (frequency above 0.001), which suggests that blood repertoires may reflect thyroid immune responses. Sample size was not statistically predetermined, and investigators were not blinded to group allocation.

The TCR beta CDR3 regions were amplified from RNA transcripts. The TCR CDR3 was subjected to a first round of RT-PCR using the HTBI primer set and the Qiagen OneStep RT-PCR kit. Libraries were constructed in a second round of multiplex PCR, after which size selection and purification were carried out. Paired-end sequencing of the libraries was performed with 100 bp reads on an Illumina HiSeq2000. The original methods were these. Raw data were processed with SOAPnuke, discarding reads with adapters, uncalled bases, mean Phred below 15, or no exact constant-primer or identifier match. COPE v1.2.5 was used to merge high-quality paired reads, and clonotypes were defined as unique nucleotide sequences. MiTCR v1.1 was used to align the clonotypes against IMGT TRBV, TRBD and TRBJ reference segments. The analysis included only V-J combinations with a frequency above 0.0001, which together covered 99% to 99.2% of the repertoires. The TCS score was defined as the ratio of F50 (clonal expansion) to E x V (chaos), calculated using BLOSUM62-based TCRdist between CDR3 peptides within each V-J. Welch's t-statistics and random forest reduced fewer than 600 V-J features to 13, which were used in a naive Bayes classifier (R e1071). The public sequencing data were trimmed at Q25 with fastp and processed into clonotypes with MiXCR by TCRdb, which kept only in-frame beta chains. A single entry per CDR3 protein holds the most common genes and DNA from its merged rows. The V and J calls were not made by the authors but by TCRdb's processing. Across this sample there are roughly 420,000 distinct CDR3 sequences, with approximately 14% seen only once. The ten largest clones take up around 7.7% of the sample.

Sequencing was carried out using blood. The V gene is TRBV7-3 and the J gene is TRBJ2-7; the D gene cannot be named for sure. The sequence derives from a woman aged 18-29 years with Graves' hyperthyroidism. The encoded CDR3 is CASSLFVLSYEQYF. The DNA sequence is TGTGCCAGCAGCTTATTTGTACTCTCCTACGAGCAGTACTTC.